This T cell receptor beta chain stems from a study of post-analysis software for immune sequencing data. Study at large: The disease courses covered relapsing-remitting, secondary progressive and progressive-relapsing multiple sclerosis. Findings and limits, study-wide: Same-batch samples co-clustered strongly by F measure. Comparison of patients with controls showed about 5 TRBV segments more frequent in patients, TRBV5-6, TRBV5-1 and TRBV20-1 among them. In multiple sclerosis, normalized Chao1 diversity was significantly below that of controls.

This CDR3 has 18 amino acids. V lost 2 bases, J lost 3 bases, and 13 bases stayed unmatched. The germline V gene has CDR1 SGHTA and CDR2 FQGNSA. A remark on this clonotype: No antigen is known for it.

Unique molecular identifiers were built into the TCR beta cDNA libraries. A few hundred thousand cDNA molecules came from about 1 to 10 million T cells. TCRdb reanalysed the PCR reads using MiXCR and keeps one entry per CDR3 protein. The data contain around 400,000 distinct CDR3 sequences, approximately 42% of them singletons. Sequencing was done on a sample of blood. This receptor was taken from a girl between 2 and 10 years old with multiple sclerosis. This chain uses TRBV7-2 with TRBJ2-7; 10 bases agree with TRBD1. DNA of the CDR3: TGTGCCAGCAGCTTACCCCTTACCATGGACAGGGGGGGCTACGAGCAGTACTTC. Protein product: CASSLPLTMDRGGYEQYF.